This is a list of T cell receptor beta chains from one sample in a study of shared T cell receptors in the human thymus. TCRdb's table, derived via immunoSEQ multiplex PCR, lists solely in-frame clones and lacks some. The sample consists of 500,000 to 750,000 clones, around nine tenths of them appearing once. These data were likewise used in another study, on human thymus T cells.

Sequences were obtained from thymocytes. The receptors here all came from a boy under two years old with a congenital heart defect. CDR3s include the opening cysteine and the closing phenylalanine or tryptophan. Each record gives: CDR3 length, V gene, D gene, J gene, clone size, CDR3 protein, CDR3 DNA. D genes are given only for firm matches. A row's size may be missing; if present it is once, few, many or a size class.

CDR3 length: 16
V gene: TRBV5-1
D gene: TRBD2
J gene: TRBJ2-1
clone size: NA
CDR3 protein: CASSWGLAGAQNEQFF
CDR3 DNA: TGCGCCAGCAGCTGGGGACTAGCGGGAGCGCAAAATGAGCAGTTCTTC

CDR3 length: 13
V gene: TRBV14
D gene: NA
J gene: TRBJ2-1
clone size: NA
CDR3 protein: CASSRHRYNEQFF
CDR3 DNA: TGTGCCAGCAGCCGACACCGTTACAATGAGCAGTTCTTC

CDR3 length: 17
V gene: TRBV7-9
D gene: TRBD2
J gene: TRBJ2-7
clone size: NA
CDR3 protein: CASSLASGSVKGSEQYF
CDR3 DNA: TGTGCCAGCAGCTTAGCTAGCGGGAGCGTAAAGGGCTCCGAGCAGTACTTC

CDR3 length: 15
V gene: TRBV27
D gene: NA
J gene: TRBJ1-1
clone size: NA
CDR3 protein: CASGVIGRGHTEAFF
CDR3 DNA: TGTGCCAGCGGGGTGATAGGGCGGGGCCACACTGAAGCTTTCTTT

CDR3 length: 15
V gene: TRBV5-6
D gene: TRBD1
J gene: TRBJ2-7
clone size: few
CDR3 protein: CASSSSGTASYEQYF
CDR3 DNA: TGTGCCAGCAGTTCATCCGGGACAGCCTCCTACGAGCAGTACTTC

CDR3 length: 15
V gene: TRBV27
D gene: NA
J gene: TRBJ2-1
clone size: NA
CDR3 protein: CASSDGTGTHNEQFF
CDR3 DNA: TGTGCCAGCAGCGACGGGACCGGGACACACAATGAGCAGTTCTTC

CDR3 length: 18
V gene: TRBV30
D gene: TRBD2
J gene: TRBJ2-2
clone size: NA
CDR3 protein: CAWSQRLAEGSNTGELFF
CDR3 DNA: TGTGCCTGGAGTCAGAGACTAGCGGAAGGGAGTAACACCGGGGAGCTGTTTTTT

CDR3 length: 15
V gene: TRBV11-2
D gene: NA
J gene: TRBJ2-1
clone size: NA
CDR3 protein: CASSLGGDPRDEQFF
CDR3 DNA: TGTGCCAGCAGCTTAGGGGGGGACCCAAGGGATGAGCAGTTCTTC

CDR3 length: 16
V gene: TRBV18
D gene: NA
J gene: TRBJ2-7
clone size: NA
CDR3 protein: CASSPVEAPVPYEQYF
CDR3 DNA: TGTGCCAGCTCACCAGTTGAGGCCCCGGTCCCCTACGAGCAGTACTTC

CDR3 length: 14
V gene: TRBV11-3
D gene: TRBD2
J gene: TRBJ2-1
clone size: NA
CDR3 protein: CASSPSGFYNEQFF
CDR3 DNA: TGTGCCAGCAGCCCTAGCGGCTTCTACAATGAGCAGTTCTTC

CDR3 length: 16
V gene: TRBV27
D gene: NA
J gene: TRBJ2-7
clone size: NA
CDR3 protein: CASFKGSGLGSYEQYF
CDR3 DNA: TGTGCCAGCTTCAAGGGGTCGGGCTTAGGCTCCTACGAGCAGTACTTC

CDR3 length: 15
V gene: TRBV6-1
D gene: NA
J gene: TRBJ2-3
clone size: NA
CDR3 protein: CGAQQGWASTDTQYF
CDR3 DNA: TGCGGAGCCCAACAGGGATGGGCTAGCACAGATACGCAGTATTTT

CDR3 length: 15
V gene: TRBV2
D gene: TRBD1
J gene: TRBJ2-7
clone size: NA
CDR3 protein: CASSDLRDSSYEQYF
CDR3 DNA: TGTGCCAGCAGTGATCTCCGGGACAGCTCCTACGAGCAGTACTTC

CDR3 length: 14
V gene: TRBV5-6
D gene: TRBD2
J gene: TRBJ2-7
clone size: NA
CDR3 protein: CASSFGTSDYEQYF
CDR3 DNA: TGTGCCAGCAGTTTTGGGACTAGCGACTACGAGCAGTACTTC

CDR3 length: 17
V gene: TRBV4-1
D gene: NA
J gene: TRBJ1-2
clone size: NA
CDR3 protein: CASSQVHQTGRVDGYTF
CDR3 DNA: TGCGCCAGCAGCCAAGTTCACCAAACAGGGAGGGTCGATGGCTACACCTTC

CDR3 length: 15
V gene: TRBV2
D gene: TRBD1
J gene: TRBJ2-7
clone size: NA
CDR3 protein: CASKEGTGGTYEQYF
CDR3 DNA: TGTGCCAGCAAGGAGGGGACAGGGGGTACCTACGAGCAGTACTTC

CDR3 length: 17
V gene: TRBV15
D gene: TRBD2
J gene: TRBJ2-7
clone size: NA
CDR3 protein: CATSRVPTSEVSYEQYF
CDR3 DNA: TGTGCCACCAGCAGAGTCCCGACTAGCGAGGTTTCCTACGAGCAGTACTTC

CDR3 length: 15
V gene: TRBV5-1
D gene: NA
J gene: TRBJ2-3
clone size: NA
CDR3 protein: CASSLSQGGTDTQYF
CDR3 DNA: TGCGCCAGCAGCTTGTCTCAGGGGGGAACAGATACGCAGTATTTT

CDR3 length: 17
V gene: TRBV5-8
D gene: TRBD2
J gene: TRBJ2-2
clone size: NA
CDR3 protein: CASSFEAGGPDTGELFF
CDR3 DNA: TGTGCCAGCAGCTTTGAAGCGGGAGGCCCGGACACCGGGGAGCTGTTTTTT

CDR3 length: 16
V gene: TRBV10-2
D gene: TRBD1
J gene: TRBJ1-5
clone size: NA
CDR3 protein: CASSEETGGTLGAQHF
CDR3 DNA: TGCGCCAGCAGTGAGGAGACAGGGGGTACGTTAGGGGCCCAGCATTTT

CDR3 length: 17
V gene: TRBV4-3
D gene: TRBD2
J gene: TRBJ2-7
clone size: NA
CDR3 protein: CASSQYPPGLVSYEQYF
CDR3 DNA: TGCGCCAGCAGCCAATATCCGCCGGGACTAGTTTCCTACGAGCAGTACTTC

CDR3 length: 15
V gene: TRBV5-4
D gene: TRBD1
J gene: TRBJ2-5
clone size: NA
CDR3 protein: CASSSLQGARETQYF
CDR3 DNA: TGTGCCAGCAGCTCTTTACAGGGGGCGAGGGAGACCCAGTACTTC

CDR3 length: 17
V gene: TRBV4-2
D gene: TRBD2
J gene: TRBJ2-7
clone size: NA
CDR3 protein: CASSQAFVGREGNEQYF
CDR3 DNA: TGTGCCAGCAGCCAAGCGTTCGTAGGGCGGGAGGGAAACGAGCAGTACTTC

CDR3 length: 14
V gene: TRBV11-3
D gene: TRBD1
J gene: TRBJ1-2
clone size: NA
CDR3 protein: CASSLGGTEHGYTF
CDR3 DNA: TGTGCCAGCAGCTTAGGGGGGACAGAACATGGCTACACCTTC

CDR3 length: 14
V gene: TRBV2
D gene: NA
J gene: TRBJ1-5
clone size: NA
CDR3 protein: CASSTERGGQPQHF
CDR3 DNA: TGTGCCAGCAGTACCGAAAGGGGGGGCCAGCCCCAGCATTTT

CDR3 length: 16
V gene: TRBV11-2
D gene: TRBD2
J gene: TRBJ2-5
clone size: NA
CDR3 protein: CASSFLGLAGTETQYF
CDR3 DNA: TGTGCCAGCAGCTTCCTAGGACTAGCGGGAACGGAGACCCAGTACTTC

CDR3 length: 11
V gene: TRBV5-8
D gene: NA
J gene: TRBJ2-7
clone size: NA
CDR3 protein: CASRLALEQYF
CDR3 DNA: TGTGCCAGCCGACTGGCCCTCGAGCAGTACTTC

CDR3 length: 18
V gene: TRBV5-4
D gene: TRBD2
J gene: TRBJ2-4
clone size: NA
CDR3 protein: CASSMGPGGRGAKNIQYF
CDR3 DNA: TGTGCCAGCAGCATGGGGCCGGGCGGGAGGGGAGCCAAAAACATTCAGTACTTC

CDR3 length: 13
V gene: TRBV29-1
D gene: TRBD1
J gene: TRBJ2-7
clone size: NA
CDR3 protein: CSVRQGANYEQYF
CDR3 DNA: TGCAGCGTTCGACAGGGGGCGAACTACGAGCAGTACTTC

CDR3 length: 9
V gene: TRBV29-1
D gene: TRBD1
J gene: TRBJ2-3
clone size: NA
CDR3 protein: CSDGTGQYF
CDR3 DNA: TGCAGCGACGGGACAGGGCAGTATTTT

CDR3 length: 14
V gene: TRBV29-1
D gene: NA
J gene: TRBJ2-1
clone size: once
CDR3 protein: CNPQGGLVYNEQFF
CDR3 DNA: TGCAACCCCCAAGGAGGGTTGGTCTACAATGAGCAGTTCTTC

CDR3 length: 12
V gene: TRBV7-9
D gene: NA
J gene: TRBJ2-7
clone size: NA
CDR3 protein: CASSGPGQRLYF
CDR3 DNA: TGTGCCAGCAGCGGCCCCGGACAGCGGTTGTACTTC

CDR3 length: 12
V gene: TRBV28
D gene: NA
J gene: TRBJ1-1
clone size: NA
CDR3 protein: CASSFGGAEAFF
CDR3 DNA: TGTGCCAGCAGTTTCGGCGGTGCTGAAGCTTTCTTT

CDR3 length: 15
V gene: TRBV6-5
D gene: TRBD2
J gene: TRBJ2-7
clone size: NA
CDR3 protein: CASSRGSVSGYEQYF
CDR3 DNA: TGTGCCAGCAGCCGTGGAAGTGTTAGCGGGTACGAGCAGTACTTC

CDR3 length: 15
V gene: TRBV4-3
D gene: NA
J gene: TRBJ1-1
clone size: NA
CDR3 protein: CASSRIQTGVQEAFF
CDR3 DNA: TGCGCCAGCAGCCGGATCCAAACAGGAGTACAGGAAGCTTTCTTT

CDR3 length: 16
V gene: TRBV4-1
D gene: TRBD1
J gene: TRBJ1-1
clone size: NA
CDR3 protein: CASSQVGYRGLDEAFF
CDR3 DNA: TGCGCCAGCAGCCAAGTAGGCTACAGGGGGCTAGATGAAGCTTTCTTT

CDR3 length: 14
V gene: TRBV5-1
D gene: NA
J gene: TRBJ2-5
clone size: NA
CDR3 protein: CASTSRAYQETQYF
CDR3 DNA: TGCGCCAGCACCTCAAGAGCGTACCAAGAGACCCAGTACTTC

CDR3 length: 15
V gene: TRBV7-6
D gene: NA
J gene: TRBJ1-4
clone size: NA
CDR3 protein: CASSLKARGNEKLFF
CDR3 DNA: TGTGCCAGCAGCTTAAAGGCGCGAGGAAATGAAAAACTGTTTTTT

CDR3 length: 14
V gene: TRBV5-1
D gene: NA
J gene: TRBJ1-1
clone size: NA
CDR3 protein: CASSFGGGETEAFF
CDR3 DNA: TGCGCCAGCAGCTTTGGGGGAGGTGAGACTGAAGCTTTCTTT

CDR3 length: 14
V gene: TRBV15
D gene: NA
J gene: TRBJ2-5
clone size: NA
CDR3 protein: CATSSNRVQETQYF
CDR3 DNA: TGTGCCACCAGCAGCAACAGGGTCCAAGAGACCCAGTACTTC

CDR3 length: 13
V gene: TRBV6-5
D gene: NA
J gene: TRBJ2-1
clone size: NA
CDR3 protein: CASSYSPGNEQFF
CDR3 DNA: TGTGCCAGCAGTTACTCGCCGGGAAATGAGCAGTTCTTC

CDR3 length: 18
V gene: TRBV30
D gene: NA
J gene: TRBJ1-6
clone size: NA
CDR3 protein: CAWSHPKTGPRSNSPLHF
CDR3 DNA: TGTGCCTGGAGTCACCCTAAGACAGGCCCCCGATCAAATTCACCCCTCCACTTT

CDR3 length: 14
V gene: TRBV19
D gene: TRBD2
J gene: TRBJ2-7
clone size: NA
CDR3 protein: CASSEGLVRHEQYF
CDR3 DNA: TGTGCCAGTAGTGAGGGACTAGTACGACACGAGCAGTACTTC

CDR3 length: 16
V gene: TRBV11-2
D gene: NA
J gene: TRBJ2-7
clone size: NA
CDR3 protein: CASSANPGESPYEQYF
CDR3 DNA: TGTGCCAGCAGCGCGAATCCGGGAGAGTCCCCCTACGAGCAGTACTTC

CDR3 length: 17
V gene: TRBV28
D gene: TRBD1
J gene: TRBJ2-7
clone size: NA
CDR3 protein: CASSSRTTRDSLYEQYF
CDR3 DNA: TGTGCCAGCAGCTCGAGAACCACCCGGGACAGCCTCTACGAGCAGTACTTC

CDR3 length: 12
V gene: TRBV28
D gene: NA
J gene: TRBJ2-7
clone size: NA
CDR3 protein: CASRPTGMGQYF
CDR3 DNA: TGTGCCAGCAGACCAACAGGGATGGGGCAGTACTTC

CDR3 length: 15
V gene: TRBV12-1
D gene: NA
J gene: TRBJ2-7
clone size: NA
CDR3 protein: CASSPPRRGRHEQYF
CDR3 DNA: TGTGCCAGCAGCCCACCGCGTAGGGGGCGCCACGAGCAGTACTTC

CDR3 length: 17
V gene: TRBV19
D gene: NA
J gene: TRBJ2-3
clone size: once
CDR3 protein: CASSRGEAGWGADTQYF
CDR3 DNA: TGTGCCAGTAGTAGGGGTGAGGCGGGTTGGGGAGCAGATACGCAGTATTTT

CDR3 length: 15
V gene: TRBV4-2
D gene: TRBD2
J gene: TRBJ2-1
clone size: NA
CDR3 protein: CASSQEVAGRPEQFF
CDR3 DNA: TGTGCCAGCAGCCAAGAGGTAGCGGGGAGACCTGAGCAGTTCTTC

CDR3 length: 15
V gene: TRBV5-4
D gene: NA
J gene: TRBJ2-3
clone size: NA
CDR3 protein: CASSRDLASTDTQYF
CDR3 DNA: TGTGCCAGCAGCCGGGACTTAGCTAGCACAGATACGCAGTATTTT

CDR3 length: 14
V gene: TRBV7-9
D gene: TRBD1
J gene: TRBJ2-7
clone size: NA
CDR3 protein: CASRAGTGGYEQYF
CDR3 DNA: TGTGCCAGCAGAGCCGGGACAGGGGGCTACGAGCAGTACTTC